What follows are 27 T cell receptor beta chains derived from one specimen sequenced in a study of technical replicates of blood from a handful of donors. Produced via immunoSEQ multiplex PCR; TCRdb's table is partial and in-frame only. The repertoire holds some 99,000 clones, with 95% as singletons. The material sequenced was T cells isolated from PBMCs. Receptors originate from a human donor in good health.

The chain links TRBV19 to TRBJ2-2; D gene uncertain. V lost 0 bases to trimming and J lost 1 base, with 6 bases between them. The CDR3 has 15 amino acids. Germline lookup yields CDR1 LNHDA and CDR2 SQIVND (reference sequence). The CDR3: CASSIDQKNTGELFF. The DNA for the CDR3 is TGTGCCAGTAGTATAGACCAGAAGAACACCGGGGAGCTGTTTTTT.

V is TRBV28 and J is TRBJ1-1; 7 bases fit TRBD1. The ends lost 6 bases at V and 12 bases at J; junction bases unmatched: 13. The germline CDR1 and CDR2 sequences are MDHEN and SYDVKM. The CDR3 is made up of 13 amino acids. Here the CDR3 reads CASSQTPTGKTFF. For the CDR3, the DNA is TGTGCCAGCAGCCAAACCCCGACAGGGAAGACTTTCTTT.

This clone was recorded once. The rearrangement uses TRBV11-3 and TRBJ1-1; D not resolved. The germline V and J ends were trimmed by 6 bases and 4 bases, with 12 bases remaining between them. Germline values: CDR1 SGHNT, CDR2 YENEEA. The CDR3 contains 13 residues. The CDR3 DNA follows: TGTGCCAGCAGGTTACCGGGGAGCACTGAAGCTTTCTTT. It yields the protein CASRLPGSTEAFF.

The V and J genes are TRBV9 and TRBJ2-7; no firm D call. Trimming took 1 base from V and 7 from J, leaving 18 bases between them. Per the germline V gene, CDR1 is SGDLS and CDR2 is YYNGEE. The CDR3 runs to 15 residues. The CDR3 nucleotides are TGTGCCAGCAGCGTATCTGCGGCACTTTCGGTAGAGCAGTACTTC. This translates into CASSVSAALSVEQYF.

V is TRBV7-3 and J is TRBJ1-5; TRBD1 might be the D (6 bases). Deletions cut 7 bases from V and 1 base from J, with 17 bases between. CDR3 length: 16 amino acids. Germline lookup yields CDR1 SGHTA and CDR2 FQGTGA. The CDR3 is CASINNGQFSNQPQHF. CDR3 nucleotide sequence: TGTGCCAGCATCAATAACGGACAGTTCAGCAATCAGCCCCAGCATTTT.

The rearrangement joins TRBV19 to TRBJ2-3, with D perhaps TRBD2 (7 bases). The CDR3 runs to 14 residues. Trimming shortened V by 5 bases and J by 8 bases, and 17 bases separated the two germline ends. CDR1 and CDR2 (germline): LNHDA, SQIVND (reference sequence). The CDR3 DNA is TGTGCCAGTAGTTCGCTGTCAGGGGAGGGTACGCAGTATTTT. Its protein is CASSSLSGEGTQYF.

V and J are TRBV4-1 and TRBJ2-7, with 12 bases matching TRBD1. Per germline, CDR1 MGHRA and CDR2 YSYEKL. The CDR3 runs to 19 residues. The V gene end was trimmed by 3 bases and the J gene end by 2 bases; junction bases not matched to a gene: 14. CDR3 sequence reads: CASSHTLGTGGSATYEQYF. As DNA, the CDR3 is TGCGCCAGCAGCCATACGTTGGGGACAGGGGGCTCGGCTACCTACGAGCAGTACTTC.

This clone was counted once. The chain employs TRBV6-1 and TRBJ1-1, with D possibly TRBD1 on 5 matching bases. Per germline, CDR1 MNHNS and CDR2 SASEGT. CDR3 length equals 16 residues. Trimming left V 0 bases short and J 5 bases short, with 16 bases between. CDR3 region: CASSEANRGADTEAFF. The CDR3 DNA reads as TGTGCCAGCAGTGAAGCCAATAGGGGCGCAGATACTGAAGCTTTCTTT.

This chain joins TRBV14 and TRBJ1-2, with 8 bases matching TRBD1. The CDR3 covers 15 residues. CDR1 is SGHDN, CDR2 FVKESK, per germline. J lost 5 bases, V lost 4 bases, and 9 bases had no gene match. The CDR3 region is CASSPRPGTGYGYTF. The CDR3, as DNA: TGTGCCAGCAGCCCCCGTCCCGGGACAGGTTATGGCTACACCTTC.

The J gene is TRBJ2-2, the V gene TRBV15; the D gene is possibly TRBD1 (5 bases). The germline V gene encodes CDR1 LNHNV and CDR2 YYDKDF (reference sequence). Between the trimmed V and J ends, which lost 0 bases and 4 bases, there was a span of 21 bases. The CDR3 is 19 residues long. This CDR3 is CATSRDRYWGSPATGELFF. CDR3 DNA sequence: TGTGCCACCAGCAGAGATCGTTATTGGGGCAGTCCGGCCACCGGGGAGCTGTTTTTT.

The chain uses TRBV5-1 and TRBJ1-3, with D possibly TRBD1 on 5 matching bases. V was clipped by 0 bases and J by 0 bases, with 7 bases between them. Germline V gene sequence: CDR1 SGHRS, CDR2 YFSETQ. The CDR3 has 15 residues. CDR3 coding DNA: TGCGCCAGCAGCTTGGGACAGAGCTCTGGAAACACCATATATTTT. Amino acid sequence: CASSLGQSSGNTIYF.

The J gene is TRBJ1-4, the V gene TRBV5-6; D is possibly TRBD1 (6 bases). The germline V gene has CDR1 SGHDT and CDR2 YYEEEE. V was trimmed by 3 bases and J by 8 bases, leaving 17 bases between them. The length of the CDR3 is 15 residues. The CDR3 spells CASSSSGGAGEKLFF. The CDR3 nucleotides read TGTGCCAGCAGCTCCTCGGGGGGGGCAGGAGAAAAACTGTTTTTT.

The V call is TRBV30, the J call TRBJ1-1; a weak D match, TRBD1 (6 bases). The V gene lost 1 base and the J gene lost 2 bases, with 11 bases spanning the gap. The CDR3 runs to 14 residues. Germline V gives CDR1 GTSNPN, CDR2 SVGIG (reference sequence). CDR3 residues: CAWSGGTFNTEAFF. In DNA, the CDR3 is TGTGCCTGGAGTGGGGGGACATTTAACACTGAAGCTTTCTTT.

The V and J genes are TRBV2 and TRBJ2-1; maybe TRBD1 (6 bases). The CDR3 extends over 15 amino acids. Germline lookup yields CDR1 SNHLY and CDR2 FYNNEI. V shed 0 bases and J shed 10 bases, with 16 bases lying between them. The CDR3 DNA is TGTGCCAGCAGTGAAGCGGCGAGGGGGAGACGGGAGCAGTTCTTC. It codes for CASSEAARGRREQFF.

The J gene is TRBJ2-5, the V gene TRBV2, with 10 bases identical to TRBD1. V lost 7 bases, J lost 5 bases, and 16 bases stayed unmatched. The CDR3 loop spans 17 amino acids. The germline CDR1 and CDR2 sequences are SNHLY and FYNNEI. The CDR3 sequence is CASTRQGAGGESETQYF. The CDR3 DNA is TGTGCCAGCACCAGACAGGGGGCAGGAGGGGAAAGCGAGACCCAGTACTTC.

The chain joins TRBV27 to TRBJ2-7; 7 nucleotides align to TRBD2. The trim removed 3 bases at V and 3 bases at J, leaving 2 bases unmatched. The germline gives CDR1 MNHEY, CDR2 SMNVEV (reference sequence). CDR3 length: 13 amino acids. For the CDR3, the DNA is TGTGCCAGCAGTTTGCGGGGGAACTACGAGCAGTACTTC. Amino acid sequence: CASSLRGNYEQYF.

The chain couples TRBV28 to TRBJ2-7; maybe TRBD1 (5 bases). Germline lookup yields CDR1 MDHEN and CDR2 SYDVKM. V was cut by 2 bases and J by 3 bases, with 14 bases left in between. The CDR3 covers 15 residues. The DNA of the CDR3 is TGTGCCAGCAGTTTAGTTGTGGGCAGGGACTACGAGCAGTACTTC. It translates to CASSLVVGRDYEQYF.

The chain combines TRBV10-1 with TRBJ2-4, with D unclear. This CDR3 is built from 14 residues. Germline V CDR1 and CDR2: WNHNN, SYGVQD (reference sequence). V was cut by 6 bases and J by 0 bases, with 9 bases left in between. The CDR3 nucleotides are TGCGCCAGCAGCGCCCAGGAAGCCAAAAACATTCAGTACTTC. Translation gives CASSAQEAKNIQYF.

This sequence joins TRBV28 and TRBJ2-3; no definite D call. Germline V gives CDR1 MDHEN, CDR2 SYDVKM. V was shortened by 7 bases and J by 2 bases, with 13 bases between the two germline ends. The CDR3 loop spans 14 amino acids. The CDR3 sequence is CASTPLGYTDTQYF. The CDR3 DNA follows: TGTGCCAGCACTCCCCTCGGTTACACAGATACGCAGTATTTT.

The genes are TRBV7-9 and TRBJ1-5, with D perhaps TRBD1 (6 bases). Germline V gene data show CDR1 as SEHNR and CDR2 as FQNEAQ (reference sequence). The CDR3 is 12 residues long. V was trimmed by 4 bases and J by 9 bases, leaving 10 bases between them. The CDR3 spells CASSSQGRPQHF. The CDR3 DNA follows: TGTGCCAGCAGCTCTCAGGGGCGGCCCCAGCATTTT.

The count of this clone is one. The chain joins TRBV5-1 to TRBJ2-7, with D perhaps matching TRBD1 (6 bases). Germline V gene sequence: CDR1 SGHRS, CDR2 YFSETQ. This CDR3 is built from 15 residues. Between the trimmed V and J ends, which lost 4 bases and 3 bases, there was a span of 17 bases. CDR3 nucleotide sequence: TGCGCCAGCAGCAGAGAGGCCTTAGGGGGCTACGAGCAGTACTTC. It specifies CASSREALGGYEQYF.

The genes are TRBV7-6 and TRBJ2-1, with D perhaps TRBD2 (5 bases). V dropped 4 bases and J dropped 0 bases, with 10 bases sitting between them. From germline, CDR1 is SGHVS and CDR2 FNYEAQ. The length of the CDR3 is 15 residues. CDR3 sequence: CASSWTLSSYNEQFF. The CDR3 region has the DNA TGTGCCAGCAGCTGGACTCTGAGCTCCTACAATGAGCAGTTCTTC.

CDR3 loop: CASSLGGVSSYEQYF. The CDR3 nucleotides read TGTGCCAGCAGCTTAGGGGGGGTGTCGTCCTACGAGCAGTACTTC. The rearrangement joins TRBV7-9 to TRBJ2-7; the D gene is possibly TRBD2 (6 bases). CDR1 and CDR2 (germline): SEHNR, FQNEAQ (reference sequence). The CDR3 runs 15 residues. V dropped 1 base and J dropped 1 base, with 11 bases sitting between them.

The gene calls are TRBV7-8 and TRBJ1-2; 10 bases fit TRBD1. This CDR3 contains 16 residues. The germline V gene has CDR1 SGHVS and CDR2 FQNEAQ. The J segment lost 7 bases and the V segment lost 2 bases, leaving 10 bases of the junction unmatched. The CDR3 protein is CASSLIRGQGFSGYTF. Written as DNA, the CDR3 is TGTGCCAGCAGCTTAATCCGGGGACAGGGGTTTAGTGGCTACACCTTC. Complete variable domain (other parts from reference TRBV7-8 and TRBJ1-2): GAGVSQSPRYKVAKRGQDVALRCDPISGHVSLFWYQQALGQGPEFLTYFQNEAQLDKSGLPSDRFFAERPEGSVSTLKIQRTQQEDSAVYLCASSLIRGQGFSGYTFGSGTRLTVV.

This clone showed up just once. The J gene is TRBJ1-2, the V gene TRBV29-1; possibly TRBD1 for D (6 bases). The V end lost 2 bases, the J end lost 0 bases, and 25 bases lay between the germline ends. There are 19 residues in the CDR3. Germline V gene sequence: CDR1 SQVTM, CDR2 ANQGSEA. The CDR3 bases are TGCAGCGTTGAATGGATCCCTAGGGGGGAGGGTTGGGCTAACTATGGCTACACCTTC. This sequence encodes CSVEWIPRGEGWANYGYTF.

V gene TRBV12-5 combines with J gene TRBJ1-2; TRBD1 aligns across 7 bases. Per the germline V gene, CDR1 is LGHNT and CDR2 is FRNRAP. The CDR3 spans 16 residues. With 0 bases clipped from V and 0 bases from J, the junction kept 4 bases outside the gene matches. This CDR3 reads CASGLVRTGSNYGYTF. In nucleotides, the CDR3 is TGTGCTAGTGGTTTGGTCCGGACAGGTTCTAACTATGGCTACACCTTC.

The rearrangement uses TRBV29-1 and TRBJ2-3, with TRBD2 identical over 7 bases. The junction had 0 bases not matched to a gene; V was cut back by 2 bases and J by 4 bases. The V gene's germline CDR1 is SQVTM and CDR2 ANQGSEA. The CDR3 is 12 residues long. CDR3 coding DNA: TGCAGCGTTGAACTAGCGGCAGATACGCAGTATTTT. Its translation is CSVELAADTQYF.